This T cell receptor (beta chain) was retrieved from a study of T cell repertoires in cytomegalovirus infection (dated by TCRdb to about 2019). A note on the overall study: Donor HLA type was relevant to the analysis, as public TCR beta signatures indicated carriage of CMV infection together with the matching HLA type.

The sequencer listed for this sample is Illumina HiSeq 1500. Clones were called with MiXCR by TCRdb after fastp trimmed the public reads at Q25, and only in-frame beta chains were retained. Rows are combined by CDR3 protein, so each entry shows the most common genes and DNA. The sample data list under 250,000 distinct CDR3 sequences, and over 9% of these were observed just once. Clones ranked in the top ten supply around 1.6% of the sample. Broad study findings and their caveats: In both this cohort and an independent roughly 330-donor cohort, the cumulative frequency of public TCR beta family members distinguished carriers of CMV infection plus the relevant HLA type. In the ex vivo response, HLA-C-restricted CMV-specific TCR beta clonotypes were dominant, and in two of eight donors the single most frequent clonotype came from this HLA-C-restricted group.

Reading from cysteine to phenylalanine, the CDR3 counts 12 amino acids. Just CDR3 DNA is preserved here, 36 bases in frame from base 1. CDR1 SGHRS and CDR2 YFSETQ are derived from the germline V gene. The V and J ends are trimmed by 5 bases and 5 bases, leaving 8 bases between them. This clonotype was detected ten times or more. The target of this receptor is not known. Qualities for individual bases were not recorded, and no much larger clone is one base off. The receptor's source is a human donor in good health (CMV status not recorded). Some clones in this sample may be carry-over from other donors' samples. Sequenced sample: PBMCs. The chain employs TRBV5-1 and TRBJ2-1, and perhaps TRBD2 as D gene, on 5 matching bases. The CDR3 protein is CASRLEHNEQFF. The nucleotide sequence is TGCGCCAGCAGACTAGAACACAATGAGCAGTTCTTC.